Given below is one TCR beta chain in context. The antigen remains unidentified. The data were taken from a study of identifying expanded T cells in peripheral blood. Findings of the study overall: Differentially abundant clones: about 1.2 between replicates, approximately 15 at roughly 15 days, around 19 at four. Across healthy donors, higher total template counts meant significantly greater approximately 2-week count variance.

V was pared by 6 bases and J by 3 bases, with 9 bases between. CDR1 and CDR2 from the germline V gene are MNHNS and SASEGT. This CDR3 is 12 amino acids long. Healthy donors had no documented immune events, such as infections, while sampled. The protocol was immunoSEQ multiplex PCR, while the TCRdb copy is restricted to in-frame clones and leaves out a portion. Of about 90,000 clones listed, roughly 81% were seen once; the top ten hold approximately 4.5%. The sequencing input was blood. The source of this sequence is a person aged 18-69 years in good health. The chain has TRBV6-1 and TRBJ2-7; possibly TRBD2 for D (5 bases). The CDR3 here is CASSLGIYEQYF. CDR3 in DNA: TGTGCCAGCAGCCTCGGGATCTACGAGCAGTACTTC.